The TCR beta chain described here comes from a study of cytomegalovirus exposure and HLA in healthy donors. The CDR3 totals 14 residues. Germline trimming cut 5 bases from V and 7 bases from J; bases unmatched to any gene: 9. Germline V CDR1 and CDR2: SGHRS, YFSETQ. In the PCR, 60 Vbeta and 13 Jbeta primers were used. The repertoire was sequenced with immunoSEQ multiplex PCR; TCRdb's copy has only in-frame clones and lacks some. The sample records 70,000 to 90,000 clones, more than 65% being singletons. The sequence was collected from a male donor in good health and CMV-seropositive. Specimen: PBMCs. The chain employs TRBV5-1 and TRBJ2-5; 9 positions agree with TRBD1. Here the CDR3 reads CASRPTGQGRTQYF. The CDR3 DNA reads TGCGCCAGCAGGCCCACTGGACAGGGGAGGACCCAGTACTTC.